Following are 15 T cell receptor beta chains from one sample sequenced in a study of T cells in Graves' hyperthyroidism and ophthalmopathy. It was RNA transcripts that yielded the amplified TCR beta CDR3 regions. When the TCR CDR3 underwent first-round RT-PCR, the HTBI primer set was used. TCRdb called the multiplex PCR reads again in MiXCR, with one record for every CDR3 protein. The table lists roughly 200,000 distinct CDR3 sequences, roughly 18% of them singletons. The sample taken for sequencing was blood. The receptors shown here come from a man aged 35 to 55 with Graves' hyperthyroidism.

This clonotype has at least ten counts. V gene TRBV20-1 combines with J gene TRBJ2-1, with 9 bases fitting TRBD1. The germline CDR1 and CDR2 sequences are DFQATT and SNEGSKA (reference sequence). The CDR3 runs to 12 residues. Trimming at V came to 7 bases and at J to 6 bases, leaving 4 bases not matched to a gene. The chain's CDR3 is CSGGQGLNEQFF. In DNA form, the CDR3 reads TGCAGTGGGGGACAGGGCCTCAATGAGCAGTTCTTC.

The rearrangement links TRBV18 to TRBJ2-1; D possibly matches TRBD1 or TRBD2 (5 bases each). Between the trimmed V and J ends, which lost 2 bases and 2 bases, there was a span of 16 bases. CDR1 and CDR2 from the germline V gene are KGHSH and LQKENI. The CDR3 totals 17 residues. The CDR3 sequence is CASSPVGAEPPYNEQFF. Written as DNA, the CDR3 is TGTGCCAGCTCACCAGTCGGGGCTGAACCCCCCTACAATGAGCAGTTCTTC.

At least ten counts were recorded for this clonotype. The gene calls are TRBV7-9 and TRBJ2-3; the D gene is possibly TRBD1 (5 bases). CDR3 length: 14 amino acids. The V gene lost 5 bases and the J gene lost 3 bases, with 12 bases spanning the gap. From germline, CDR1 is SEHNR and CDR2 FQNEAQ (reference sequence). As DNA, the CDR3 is TGTGCCAGCAGCCCCAGGGCCGCGACAGATACGCAGTATTTT. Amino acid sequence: CASSPRAATDTQYF. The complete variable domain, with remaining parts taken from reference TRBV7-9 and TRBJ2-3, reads DTGVSQNPRHKITKRGQNVTFRCDPISEHNRLYWYRQTLGQGPEFLTYFQNEAQLEKSRLLSDRFSAERPKGSFSTLEIQRTEQGDSAMYLCASSPRAATDTQYFGPGTRLTVL.

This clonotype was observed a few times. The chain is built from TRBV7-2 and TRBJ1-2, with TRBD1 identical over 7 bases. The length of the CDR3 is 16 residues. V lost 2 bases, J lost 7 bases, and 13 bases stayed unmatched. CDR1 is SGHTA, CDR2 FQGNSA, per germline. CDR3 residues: CASSLRQGIFHGGYTF. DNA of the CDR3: TGTGCCAGCAGCTTACGACAGGGTATTTTTCACGGTGGCTACACCTTC.

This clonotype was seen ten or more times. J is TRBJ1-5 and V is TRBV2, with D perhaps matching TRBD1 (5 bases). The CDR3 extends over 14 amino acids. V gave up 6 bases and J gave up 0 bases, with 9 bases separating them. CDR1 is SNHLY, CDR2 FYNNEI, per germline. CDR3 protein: CASSGGSSNQPQHF. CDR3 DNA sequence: TGTGCCAGCAGCGGGGGGAGTAGCAATCAGCCCCAGCATTTT. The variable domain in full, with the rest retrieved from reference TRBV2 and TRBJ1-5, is EPEVTQTPSHQVTQMGQEVILRCVPISNHLYFYWYRQILGQKVEFLVSFYNNEISEKSEIFDDQFSVERPDGSNFTLKIRSTKLEDSAMYFCASSGGSSNQPQHFGDGTRLSIL.

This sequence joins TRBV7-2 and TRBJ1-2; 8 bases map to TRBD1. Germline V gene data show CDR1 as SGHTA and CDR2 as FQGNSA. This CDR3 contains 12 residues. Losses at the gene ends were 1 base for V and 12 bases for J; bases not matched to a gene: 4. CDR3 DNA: TGTGCCAGCAGCTTAGGGACAGGGACGGACACCTTC. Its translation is CASSLGTGTDTF.

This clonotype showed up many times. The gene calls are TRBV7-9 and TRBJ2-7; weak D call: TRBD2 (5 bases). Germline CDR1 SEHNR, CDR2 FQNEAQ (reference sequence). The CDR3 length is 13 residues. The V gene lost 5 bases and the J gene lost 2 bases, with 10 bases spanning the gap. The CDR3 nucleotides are TGTGCCAGCAGCCGAACGGGGACCTACGAGCAGTACTTC. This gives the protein CASSRTGTYEQYF. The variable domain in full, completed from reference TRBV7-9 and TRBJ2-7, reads DTGVSQNPRHKITKRGQNVTFRCDPISEHNRLYWYRQTLGQGPEFLTYFQNEAQLEKSRLLSDRFSAERPKGSFSTLEIQRTEQGDSAMYLCASSRTGTYEQYFGPGTRLTVT.

CDR3 sequence: CSAGGDLPADTQYF. The DNA of the CDR3 is TGCAGTGCGGGGGGGGACCTACCTGCCGATACGCAGTATTTT. This chain uses TRBV20-1 with TRBJ2-3; 7 bases map to TRBD2. The germline V gene has CDR1 DFQATT and CDR2 SNEGSKA (reference sequence). The trim removed 6 bases at V and 6 bases at J, leaving 12 bases unmatched. The CDR3 runs to 14 residues.

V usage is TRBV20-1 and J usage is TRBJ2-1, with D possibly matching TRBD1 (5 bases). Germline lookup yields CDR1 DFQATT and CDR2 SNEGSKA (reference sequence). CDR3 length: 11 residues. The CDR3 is CSLDRRNEQFF. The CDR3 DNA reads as TGCAGCCTTGACAGACGCAATGAGCAGTTCTTC.

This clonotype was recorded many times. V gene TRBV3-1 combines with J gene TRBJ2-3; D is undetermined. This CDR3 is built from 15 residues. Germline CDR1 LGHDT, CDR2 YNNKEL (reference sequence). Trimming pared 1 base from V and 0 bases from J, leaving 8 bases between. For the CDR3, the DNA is TGTGCCAGCAGCCAAGGGATTTATAGCACAGATACGCAGTATTTT. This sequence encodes CASSQGIYSTDTQYF.

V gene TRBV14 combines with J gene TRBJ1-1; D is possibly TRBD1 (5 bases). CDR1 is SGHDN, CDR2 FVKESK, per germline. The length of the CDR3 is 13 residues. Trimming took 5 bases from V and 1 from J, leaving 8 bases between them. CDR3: CASSADRNTEAFF. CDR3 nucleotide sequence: TGTGCCAGCAGCGCAGACAGGAACACTGAAGCTTTCTTT. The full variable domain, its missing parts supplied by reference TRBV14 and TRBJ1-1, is EAGVTQFPSHSVIEKGQTVTLRCDPISGHDNLYWYRRVMGKEIKFLLHFVKESKQDESGMPNNRFLAERTGGTYSTLKVQPAELEDSGVYFCASSADRNTEAFFGQGTRLTVV.

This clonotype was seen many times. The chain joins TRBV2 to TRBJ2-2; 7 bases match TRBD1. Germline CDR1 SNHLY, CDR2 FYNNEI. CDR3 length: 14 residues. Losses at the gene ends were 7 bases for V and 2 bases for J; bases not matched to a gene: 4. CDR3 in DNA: TGTGCCAGCAAAGGGACAGCTAACACCGGGGAGCTGTTTTTT. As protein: CASKGTANTGELFF. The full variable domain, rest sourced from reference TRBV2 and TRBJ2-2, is EPEVTQTPSHQVTQMGQEVILRCVPISNHLYFYWYRQILGQKVEFLVSFYNNEISEKSEIFDDQFSVERPDGSNFTLKIRSTKLEDSAMYFCASKGTANTGELFFGEGSRLTVL.

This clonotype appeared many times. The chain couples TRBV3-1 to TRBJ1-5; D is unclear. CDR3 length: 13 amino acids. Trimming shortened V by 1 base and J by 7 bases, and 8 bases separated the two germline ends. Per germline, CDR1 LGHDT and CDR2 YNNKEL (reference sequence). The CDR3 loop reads CASSQAGNQPQHF. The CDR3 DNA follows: TGTGCCAGCAGCCAAGCGGGGAACCAGCCCCAGCATTTT.

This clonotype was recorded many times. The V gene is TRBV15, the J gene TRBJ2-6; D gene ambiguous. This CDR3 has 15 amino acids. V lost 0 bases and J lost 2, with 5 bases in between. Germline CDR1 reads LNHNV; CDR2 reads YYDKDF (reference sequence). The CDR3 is CATSRDLAGANVLTF. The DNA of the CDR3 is TGTGCCACCAGCAGAGATCTGGCTGGGGCCAACGTCCTGACTTTC.

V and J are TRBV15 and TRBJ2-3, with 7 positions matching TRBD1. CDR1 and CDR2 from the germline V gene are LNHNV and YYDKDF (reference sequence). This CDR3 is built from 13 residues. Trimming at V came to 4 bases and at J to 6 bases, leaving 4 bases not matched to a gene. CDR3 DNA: TGTGCCACCAGCACAACAGGGGCGGATACGCAGTATTTT. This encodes CATSTTGADTQYF.